The 9 T cell receptor beta chains presented below share a single source sample, sequenced in a study of response to subunit inactivated influenza vaccine. MiXCR, run by TCRdb on the RT-PCR reads, gives a single entry per CDR3 protein. The repertoire includes about 540,000 distinct CDR3 sequences, under 25% of them detected once, and roughly 2.8% sits in the top ten. These data are also associated with another study on T cells expressing NK-cell markers. From that paper: 5'RACE template switching built TCR beta cDNA with unique molecular identifiers.

The sequencing used CD4+ T cells sorted from PBMCs, collected 11 to 12 days after vaccination. All receptors derive from a man between 50 and 59 years old who received an inactivated influenza vaccine.

This chain links TRBV6-4 with TRBJ2-1; the match to TRBD2 covers 8 bases. CDR1 is MRHNA and CDR2 is SNTAGT in the germline V gene. This CDR3 comprises 15 residues. The J segment lost 4 bases and the V segment lost 5 bases, leaving 7 bases of the junction unmatched. Written as DNA, the CDR3 is TGTGCCAGCAGTTCCGGGACTAGTCTTTACAATGAGCAGTTCTTC. Translation: CASSSGTSLYNEQFF.

In this sample, this clonotype turned up a few times. V and J are TRBV5-1 and TRBJ2-1; 9 positions agree with TRBD2. The CDR3 runs to 16 residues. CDR1 and CDR2 from the germline V gene are SGHRS and YFSETQ. V shed 0 bases and J 3 bases; nucleotides not matched to a gene: 4. Here the CDR3 DNA reads TGCGCCAGCAGCTTGGGGTCTAGCGGGAACTACAATGAGCAGTTCTTC. Protein: CASSLGSSGNYNEQFF.

The chain is built from TRBV10-3 and TRBJ1-1; 9 positions agree with TRBD1. CDR3 length equals 15 residues. Germline V CDR1 and CDR2: ENHRY, SYGVKD. The trim removed 4 bases at V and 5 bases at J, leaving 8 bases unmatched. Here the CDR3 reads CAISGQGVAETEAFF. In DNA form, the CDR3 reads TGTGCCATCAGTGGACAGGGGGTGGCTGAGACTGAAGCTTTCTTT.

DNA for the CDR3: TGCAGTGCTCCAGACCGTAGGGGCTCCTACGAGCAGTACTTC. Its protein product is CSAPDRRGSYEQYF. V gene TRBV20-1 combines with J gene TRBJ2-7; possibly TRBD1 for D (5 bases). V shed 5 bases and J shed 0 bases, with 14 bases lying between them. This CDR3 has 14 amino acids. Per germline, CDR1 DFQATT and CDR2 SNEGSKA (reference sequence).

The V and J genes are TRBV6-1 and TRBJ1-5, with D maybe TRBD1 (5 bases). The V and J ends lost 7 bases and 3 bases respectively, with 13 bases between them. The germline gives CDR1 MNHNS, CDR2 SASEGT. CDR3 length: 14 residues. CDR3 amino acids: CASMWAGPNQPQHF. The CDR3 DNA follows: TGTGCCAGCATGTGGGCAGGGCCCAATCAGCCCCAGCATTTT.

This clonotype showed up many times. CDR3 sequence: CASRGSRTENSPLHF. The CDR3 DNA reads TGTGCCAGCAGGGGGAGTAGGACGGAGAATTCACCCCTCCACTTT. The chain joins TRBV6-1 to TRBJ1-6, with D unclear. The length of the CDR3 is 15 residues. With 6 bases removed from V and 7 bases from J, the gap between germline ends came to 16 bases. Germline V CDR1 and CDR2: MNHNS, SASEGT.

This clonotype came up a few times. V gene TRBV5-1 combines with J gene TRBJ2-3; D ambiguous. The CDR3 is 13 residues long. Germline V lookup: CDR1 SGHRS, CDR2 YFSETQ. V was shortened by 4 bases and J by 5 bases, with 11 bases between the two germline ends. The CDR3 nucleotides are TGCGCCAGCAGCGCCCAACGAGGAGATACGCAGTATTTT. Encoded protein: CASSAQRGDTQYF.

The gene calls are TRBV18 and TRBJ1-3; D not resolved. The V and J ends lost 2 bases and 0 bases respectively, with 8 bases between them. The germline V gene encodes CDR1 KGHSH and CDR2 LQKENI. There are 15 residues in the CDR3. DNA for the CDR3: TGTGCCAGCTCACCATCGACGCCCTCTGGAAACACCATATATTTT. Amino acids: CASSPSTPSGNTIYF. Looking up the rest from reference TRBV18 and TRBJ1-3 gives the full variable domain: NAGVMQNPRHLVRRRGQEARLRCSPMKGHSHVYWYRQLPEEGLKFMVYLQKENIIDESGMPKERFSAEFPKEGPSILRIQQVVRGDSAAYFCASSPSTPSGNTIYFGEGSWLTVV.

This clonotype was observed a few times. This chain joins TRBV12-3 or TRBV12-4 and TRBJ2-7; no firm D call. V was pared by 7 bases and J by 6 bases, with 19 bases between. CDR3 length: 14 amino acids. In nucleotides, the CDR3 is TGTGCCAGCACCTCCGGTTATACTCTAAGCGAGCAGTACTTC. It specifies CASTSGYTLSEQYF.